This T cell receptor (beta chain) was profiled in a study of cytomegalovirus exposure and HLA in healthy donors. PCR involved 60 Vbeta and 13 Jbeta primers. Assay: immunoSEQ multiplex PCR; the TCRdb copy retains only in-frame clones and omits some. This listing includes around 150,000 clones. The germline V gene has CDR1 LNHDA and CDR2 SQIVND (reference sequence). There are 14 residues in the CDR3. The V and J ends lost 3 bases and 6 bases, in that order; junction bases with no gene match: 6. The clonotype comes from an older woman in good health and CMV-seronegative. Sequenced input: PBMCs. The chain recombines TRBV19 with TRBJ2-3, with TRBD2 identical over 7 bases. Written as DNA, the CDR3 is TGTGCCAGTAGTATTGGGGGAGGGAAGGATACGCAGTATTTT. Translated, it gives CASSIGGGKDTQYF.